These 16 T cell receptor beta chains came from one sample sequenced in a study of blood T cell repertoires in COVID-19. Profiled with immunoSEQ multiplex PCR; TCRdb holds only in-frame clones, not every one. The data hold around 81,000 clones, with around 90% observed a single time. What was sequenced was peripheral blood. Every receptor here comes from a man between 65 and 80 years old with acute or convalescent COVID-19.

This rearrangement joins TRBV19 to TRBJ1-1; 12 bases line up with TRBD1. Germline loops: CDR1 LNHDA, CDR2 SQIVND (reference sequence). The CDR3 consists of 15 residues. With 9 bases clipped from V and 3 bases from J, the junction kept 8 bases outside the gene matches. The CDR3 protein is CASPGQGAPYTEAFF. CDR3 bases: TGTGCCAGCCCGGGACAGGGGGCGCCGTACACTGAAGCTTTCTTT. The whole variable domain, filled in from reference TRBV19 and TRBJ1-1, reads DGGITQSPKYLFRKEGQNVTLSCEQNLNHDAMYWYRQDPGQGLRLIYYSQIVNDFQKGDIAEGYSVSREKKESFPLTVTSAQKNPTAFYLCASPGQGAPYTEAFFGQGTRLTVV.

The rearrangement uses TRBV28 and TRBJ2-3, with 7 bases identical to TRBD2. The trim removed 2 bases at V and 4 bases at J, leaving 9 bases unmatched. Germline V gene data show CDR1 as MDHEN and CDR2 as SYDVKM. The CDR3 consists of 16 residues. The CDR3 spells CASSLLGGFLADTQYF. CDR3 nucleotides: TGTGCCAGCAGTTTACTGGGAGGGTTTCTCGCAGATACGCAGTATTTT. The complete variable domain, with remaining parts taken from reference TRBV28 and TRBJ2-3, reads DVKVTQSSRYLVKRTGEKVFLECVQDMDHENMFWYRQDPGLGLRLIYFSYDVKMKEKGDIPEGYSVSREKKERFSLILESASTNQTSMYLCASSLLGGFLADTQYFGPGTRLTVL.

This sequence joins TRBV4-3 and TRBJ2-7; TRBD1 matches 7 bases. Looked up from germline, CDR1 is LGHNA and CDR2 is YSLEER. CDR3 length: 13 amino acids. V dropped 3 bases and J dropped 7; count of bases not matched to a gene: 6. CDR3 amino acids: CASSQETGREQYF. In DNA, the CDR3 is TGCGCCAGCAGCCAGGAGACAGGGCGAGAGCAGTACTTC.

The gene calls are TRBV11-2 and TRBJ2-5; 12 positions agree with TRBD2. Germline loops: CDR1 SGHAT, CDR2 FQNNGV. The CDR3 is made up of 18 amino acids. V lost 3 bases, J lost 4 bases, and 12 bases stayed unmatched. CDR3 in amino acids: CASSFLPRLAGVVETQYF. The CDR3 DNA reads TGTGCCAGCAGCTTCCTCCCGCGACTAGCGGGGGTCGTAGAGACCCAGTACTTC.

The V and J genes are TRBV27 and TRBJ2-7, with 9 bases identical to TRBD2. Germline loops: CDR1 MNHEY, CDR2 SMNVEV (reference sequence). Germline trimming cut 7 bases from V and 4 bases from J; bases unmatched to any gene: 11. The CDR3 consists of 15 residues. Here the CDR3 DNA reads TGTGCCAGCACTTCCCTACTAGCGGGCTTGTACGAGCAGTACTTC. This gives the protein CASTSLLAGLYEQYF.

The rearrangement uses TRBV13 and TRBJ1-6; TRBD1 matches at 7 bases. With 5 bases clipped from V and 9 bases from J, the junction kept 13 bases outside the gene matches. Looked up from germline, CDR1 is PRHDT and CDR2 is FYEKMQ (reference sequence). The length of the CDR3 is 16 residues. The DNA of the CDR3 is TGTGCCAGCAGCCTCAAGCCGGGACAGTACGGTTCACCCCTCCACTTT. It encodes CASSLKPGQYGSPLHF.

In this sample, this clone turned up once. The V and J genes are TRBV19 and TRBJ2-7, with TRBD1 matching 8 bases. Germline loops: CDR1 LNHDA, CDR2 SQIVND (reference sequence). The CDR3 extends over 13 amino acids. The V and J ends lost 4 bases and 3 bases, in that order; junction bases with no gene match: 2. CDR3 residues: CASSTGQGYEQYF. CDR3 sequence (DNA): TGTGCCAGTAGTACCGGACAGGGCTACGAGCAGTACTTC. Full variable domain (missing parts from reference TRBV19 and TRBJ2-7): DGGITQSPKYLFRKEGQNVTLSCEQNLNHDAMYWYRQDPGQGLRLIYYSQIVNDFQKGDIAEGYSVSREKKESFPLTVTSAQKNPTAFYLCASSTGQGYEQYFGPGTRLTVT.

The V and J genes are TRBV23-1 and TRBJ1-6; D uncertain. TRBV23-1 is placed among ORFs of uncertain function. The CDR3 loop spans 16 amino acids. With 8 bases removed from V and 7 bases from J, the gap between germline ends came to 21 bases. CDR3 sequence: CASEPTATAGNSPLHF. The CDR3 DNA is TGCGCCAGCGAACCCACGGCTACGGCCGGGAATTCACCCCTCCACTTT.

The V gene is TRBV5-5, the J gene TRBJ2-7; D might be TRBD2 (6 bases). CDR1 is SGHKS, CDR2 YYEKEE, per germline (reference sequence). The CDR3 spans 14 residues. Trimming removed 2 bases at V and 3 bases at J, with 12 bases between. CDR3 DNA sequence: TGTGCCAGCAGCTTCTCCGGGAGCTTCTACGAGCAGTACTTC. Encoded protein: CASSFSGSFYEQYF.

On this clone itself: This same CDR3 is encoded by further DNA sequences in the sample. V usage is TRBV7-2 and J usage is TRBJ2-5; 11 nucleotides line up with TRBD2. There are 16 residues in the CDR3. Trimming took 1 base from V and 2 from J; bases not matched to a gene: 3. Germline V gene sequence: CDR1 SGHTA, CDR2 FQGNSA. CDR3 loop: CASSLGLAGGQETQYF. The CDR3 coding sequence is TGTGCCAGCAGCTTAGGGCTAGCGGGGGGTCAAGAGACCCAGTACTTC.

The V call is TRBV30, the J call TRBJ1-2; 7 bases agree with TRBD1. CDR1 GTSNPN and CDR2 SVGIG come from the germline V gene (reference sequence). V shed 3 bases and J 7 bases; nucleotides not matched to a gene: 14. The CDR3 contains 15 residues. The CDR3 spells CAWSRPGGGASGYTF. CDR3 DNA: TGTGCCTGGAGCCGGCCAGGAGGGGGCGCGTCTGGCTACACCTTC.

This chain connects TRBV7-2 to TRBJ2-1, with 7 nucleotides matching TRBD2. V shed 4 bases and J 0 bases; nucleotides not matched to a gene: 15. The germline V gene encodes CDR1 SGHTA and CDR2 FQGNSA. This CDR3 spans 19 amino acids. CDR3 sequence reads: CASSSFPGGSSSSYNEQFF. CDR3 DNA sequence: TGTGCCAGCAGCTCTTTCCCCGGGGGGTCTTCGAGCTCCTACAATGAGCAGTTCTTC. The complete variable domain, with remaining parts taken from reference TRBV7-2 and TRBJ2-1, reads GAGVSQSPSNKVTEKGKDVELRCDPISGHTALYWYRQSLGQGLEFLIYFQGNSAPDKSGLPSDRFSAERTGGSVSTLTIQRTQQEDSAVYLCASSSFPGGSSSSYNEQFFGPGTRLTVL.

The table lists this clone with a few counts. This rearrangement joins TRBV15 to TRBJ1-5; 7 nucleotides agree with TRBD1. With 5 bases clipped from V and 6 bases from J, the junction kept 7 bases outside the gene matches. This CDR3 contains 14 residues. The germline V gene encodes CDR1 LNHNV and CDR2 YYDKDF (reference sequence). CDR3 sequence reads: CATSAGQPSQPQHF. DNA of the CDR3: TGTGCCACCAGCGCGGGACAGCCAAGTCAGCCCCAGCATTTT.

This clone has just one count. DNA for the CDR3: TGTGCCAGCAGCCTCGGGGAGGGGGGACAGCCCCAGCATTTT. This gives the protein CASSLGEGGQPQHF. The chain uses TRBV2 and TRBJ1-5; D perhaps matches TRBD1 (6 bases). Germline lookup yields CDR1 SNHLY and CDR2 FYNNEI. Deletions cut 6 bases from V and 7 bases from J, with 16 bases between. The CDR3 covers 14 residues.

The CDR3 region has the DNA TGTGCCAGCAGTTTGGGGGGTATCAACACTGAAGCTTTCTTT. Residues: CASSLGGINTEAFF. The chain uses TRBV7-2 and TRBJ1-1; the D gene is possibly TRBD1 (5 bases). This CDR3 has 14 residues. Trimming left V 6 bases short and J 2 bases short, with 13 bases between. The germline gives CDR1 SGHTA, CDR2 FQGNSA.

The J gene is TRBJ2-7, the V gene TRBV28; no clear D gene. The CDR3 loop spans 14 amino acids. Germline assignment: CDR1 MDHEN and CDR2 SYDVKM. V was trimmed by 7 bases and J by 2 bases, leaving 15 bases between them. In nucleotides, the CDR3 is TGTGCCAGCATCAATGGGCAGCCGACCTACGAGCAGTACTTC. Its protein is CASINGQPTYEQYF.